Listed below are T cell receptor beta chains from one sample, sequenced in a study of blood T cell repertoires in COVID-19. Data came from immunoSEQ multiplex PCR; TCRdb stores just in-frame clones and leaves some out. The table records about 170,000 clones, just under 95% of them present only once. The material sequenced was peripheral blood. The source is a woman aged 50 to 60 with acute or convalescent COVID-19. CDR3s include the opening cysteine and the closing phenylalanine or tryptophan. Each record gives: J gene, V gene, clone size, D gene, CDR3 DNA, CDR3 protein. A D gene is named only where the DNA matches it firmly. A clone size is listed for some rows: how often the clone was seen (once, few, many), or a class if it is expanded.

j_gene: TRBJ2-7
v_gene: TRBV28
abundance: .
d_gene: .
CDR3nt: TGTGCCAGCAGTTTAGTGTACAAGGAGCAGTACTTC
CDR3aa: CASSLVYKEQYF

j_gene: TRBJ2-7
v_gene: TRBV15
abundance: .
d_gene: .
CDR3nt: TGTGCCACCAGCAGAGAAAGGGGGGGCTACGAGCAGTACTTC
CDR3aa: CATSRERGGYEQYF

j_gene: TRBJ1-4
v_gene: TRBV30
abundance: .
d_gene: .
CDR3nt: TGTGCCTGGGCGCAGGGGAACAATGAAAAACTGTTTTTT
CDR3aa: CAWAQGNNEKLFF

j_gene: TRBJ2-5
v_gene: TRBV20-1
abundance: .
d_gene: .
CDR3nt: TGCAGTGCTAGTGGGGGGCCCCCGGAGACCCAGTACTTC
CDR3aa: CSASGGPPETQYF

j_gene: TRBJ2-1
v_gene: TRBV11-2
abundance: .
d_gene: .
CDR3nt: TGTGCCAGCAGGGCTAGCTCCTACAATGAGCAGTTCTTC
CDR3aa: CASRASSYNEQFF

j_gene: TRBJ2-1
v_gene: TRBV5-1
abundance: .
d_gene: .
CDR3nt: TGCGCCAGCAGCTTTCGGCGGGCCTACAATGAGCAGTTCTTC
CDR3aa: CASSFRRAYNEQFF

j_gene: TRBJ1-2
v_gene: TRBV6-5
abundance: .
d_gene: .
CDR3nt: TGTGCCAGCACCCAACAGGGAGCGTCATATGGCTACACCTTC
CDR3aa: CASTQQGASYGYTF

j_gene: TRBJ1-4
v_gene: TRBV9
abundance: .
d_gene: .
CDR3nt: TGTGCCAGCTCCCGGGGGGGGACGGCAACTAATGAAAAACTGTTTTTT
CDR3aa: CASSRGGTATNEKLFF

j_gene: TRBJ2-1
v_gene: TRBV6-2/TRBV6-3
abundance: .
d_gene: TRBD2
CDR3nt: TGTGCCAGCAGTGGATCAAGCGGGAGTATGTACAATGAGCAGTTCTTC
CDR3aa: CASSGSSGSMYNEQFF

j_gene: TRBJ2-1
v_gene: TRBV28
abundance: .
d_gene: TRBD2
CDR3nt: TGTGCCAGCAGTACCCGACTAGCGGCATACAATGAGCAGTTCTTC
CDR3aa: CASSTRLAAYNEQFF

j_gene: TRBJ2-3
v_gene: TRBV10-1
abundance: once
d_gene: .
CDR3nt: TGCGCCAGCAGTGGGGCACTTAGCACAGATACGCAGTATTTT
CDR3aa: CASSGALSTDTQYF

j_gene: TRBJ2-1
v_gene: TRBV21-1
abundance: .
d_gene: .
CDR3nt: TGTGCCAGCAGCAAAGGGTACTGGGACAGGGGCTTCTACAATGAGCAGTTCTTC
CDR3aa: CASSKGYWDRGFYNEQFF

j_gene: TRBJ1-2
v_gene: TRBV7-9
abundance: .
d_gene: TRBD1
CDR3nt: TGTGCCAGCAGCCTTGGACAGGGAGATGGCTACACCTTC
CDR3aa: CASSLGQGDGYTF

j_gene: TRBJ1-2
v_gene: TRBV30
abundance: .
d_gene: .
CDR3nt: TGTGCCTGGAGTTTACAGGGAATCCATGGCTACACCTTC
CDR3aa: CAWSLQGIHGYTF

j_gene: TRBJ1-4
v_gene: TRBV10-2
abundance: few
d_gene: .
CDR3nt: TGCGCCACCTGGGGAGGAACTAATGAAAAACTGTTTTTT
CDR3aa: CATWGGTNEKLFF

j_gene: TRBJ1-6
v_gene: TRBV5-4
abundance: .
d_gene: .
CDR3nt: TGTGCCAGCAGCTTGGCAGGGGTCGACGAACCCCTCCACTTT
CDR3aa: CASSLAGVDEPLHF

j_gene: TRBJ2-3
v_gene: TRBV27
abundance: .
d_gene: TRBD2
CDR3nt: TGTGCCACCCATAGGGCGGGAGGTTACGCAGATACGCAGTATTTT
CDR3aa: CATHRAGGYADTQYF

j_gene: TRBJ2-2
v_gene: TRBV14
abundance: .
d_gene: .
CDR3nt: TGTGCCAGCAGCCCCTTAAGTTACAGGCTCGGGTACGGGGAGCTGTTTTTT
CDR3aa: CASSPLSYRLGYGELFF